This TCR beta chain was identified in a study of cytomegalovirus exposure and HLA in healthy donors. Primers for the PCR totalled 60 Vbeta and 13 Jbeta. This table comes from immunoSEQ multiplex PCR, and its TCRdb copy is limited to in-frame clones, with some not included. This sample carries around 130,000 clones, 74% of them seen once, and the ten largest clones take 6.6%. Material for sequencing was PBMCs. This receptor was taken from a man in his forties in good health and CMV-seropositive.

CDR3 DNA: TGTGCCAGCAGCTCGAGGGGACAGGGGGACTCTGGAAACACCATATATTTT. This sequence encodes CASSSRGQGDSGNTIYF. The chain employs TRBV9 and TRBJ1-3; 11 positions match TRBD1. The V and J ends lost 4 bases and 0 bases, in that order; junction bases with no gene match: 6. This CDR3 region has 17 residues. The germline V gene encodes CDR1 SGDLS and CDR2 YYNGEE.